These 5 T cell receptor beta chains share one sample of origin, sequenced in a study of technical replicates of blood from several donors. Method: immunoSEQ multiplex PCR; TCRdb's copy keeps in-frame clones and lacks some. The sample shows under 90,000 clones, less than 95% of them seen only once. The sequenced sample consisted of T cells isolated from PBMCs. Receptors were obtained from a human donor in good health.

V gene TRBV19 combines with J gene TRBJ2-5; 8 bases are a match to TRBD2. Germline trimming cut 6 bases from V and 10 bases from J; bases unmatched to any gene: 10. The germline V gene encodes CDR1 LNHDA and CDR2 SQIVND (reference sequence). This CDR3 has 13 residues. The CDR3 loop reads CASSSPGGGGQYF. CDR3 sequence (DNA): TGTGCCAGTAGCTCACCGGGAGGGGGTGGCCAGTACTTC.

The CDR3 nucleotides are TGTGCCAGCAGTGAGACAGGGGCTGGGGCCAACGTCCTGACTTTC. It encodes CASSETGAGANVLTF. The genes are TRBV28 and TRBJ2-6; 8 bases align to TRBD1. There are 15 residues in the CDR3. The V and J ends lost 5 bases and 2 bases, in that order; junction bases with no gene match: 2. In germline, CDR1 is MDHEN, CDR2 SYDVKM. The full variable domain, with the rest looked up from reference TRBV28 and TRBJ2-6, is DVKVTQSSRYLVKRTGEKVFLECVQDMDHENMFWYRQDPGLGLRLIYFSYDVKMKEKGDIPEGYSVSREKKERFSLILESASTNQTSMYLCASSETGAGANVLTFGAGSRLTVL.

This clone was picked up one time. This chain links TRBV7-9 with TRBJ2-5, with no clear D. V was clipped by 1 base and J by 4 bases, with 4 bases between them. Germline V gene lookup returns CDR1 SEHNR and CDR2 FQNEAQ (reference sequence). This CDR3 spans 12 amino acids. CDR3 sequence (DNA): TGTGCCAGCAGCTTAGTCGGAGAGACCCAGTACTTC. Translation gives CASSLVGETQYF.

The V call is TRBV10-3, the J call TRBJ1-1; D is perhaps TRBD1 (5 bases). V dropped 8 bases and J dropped 1 base, with 8 bases sitting between them. Germline-derived CDR1 and CDR2 are ENHRY and SYGVKD. The CDR3 totals 12 residues. The CDR3 here is CAIGGGNTEAFF. Here the CDR3 DNA reads TGTGCCATCGGCGGGGGGAACACTGAAGCTTTCTTT.

The chain combines TRBV11-2 with TRBJ1-2; 12 nucleotides match TRBD1. The length of the CDR3 is 16 residues. J was trimmed by 4 bases and V by 5 bases; bases with no gene match: 8. CDR1 is SGHAT and CDR2 is FQNNGV in the germline V gene. The CDR3 coding sequence is TGTGCCAGCAGCGCGGTGGCGGGACAGGGGGCCTATGGCTACACCTTC. Translation gives CASSAVAGQGAYGYTF.